Sequencing of this TCR beta chain was carried out in a study of blood T cell repertoires in COVID-19. Looking at the study overall: From T cells, B-cell-depleted T cells, or PBMCs came the material, which was cDNA or gDNA.

Germline assignment: CDR1 LNHDA and CDR2 SQIVND (reference sequence). The CDR3 totals 15 residues. The germline V and J ends were trimmed by 0 bases and 0 bases, with 8 bases remaining between them. Here immunoSEQ multiplex PCR was the method, and the copy in TCRdb shows in-frame clones only, minus some. The repertoire holds approximately 280,000 clones, with around 88% as singletons. The sample holds a few counts of this clone. The sequence was obtained from a man in his forties with acute or convalescent COVID-19. The chain employs TRBV19 and TRBJ1-1, with D perhaps TRBD1 (6 bases). Material for sequencing was peripheral blood. The CDR3 DNA reads TGTGCCAGTAGTATAGAATACAGGGTGAACACTGAAGCTTTCTTT. Translating gives CASSIEYRVNTEAFF. Complete variable domain (other parts from reference TRBV19 and TRBJ1-1): DGGITQSPKYLFRKEGQNVTLSCEQNLNHDAMYWYRQDPGQGLRLIYYSQIVNDFQKGDIAEGYSVSREKKESFPLTVTSAQKNPTAFYLCASSIEYRVNTEAFFGQGTRLTVV.